The 8 T cell receptor beta chains reported below all come from one sample, sequenced in a study of vaccination effects on CD4 cells after COVID-19. Assay used: immunoSEQ multiplex PCR; TCRdb lists only in-frame clones, some missing. Of some 46,000 clones listed, more than 65% are singletons. Isolating CD4+ T cells followed roughly ten days of culture. This person caught SARS-CoV-2 sometime from March to December 2020, and PCR testing confirmed the infection. The cohort was immunized with two doses of either the BNT162b2 or mRNA-1273 vaccine. These TCRs are of unknown antigen specificity. This specimen was CD4+ T cells from PBMCs cultured without peptide, taken after COVID-19 vaccination. These receptors all come from a human donor who had a prior SARS-CoV-2 infection.

This chain uses TRBV5-4 with TRBJ1-6; perhaps TRBD1 as D (6 bases). Germline CDR1 is SGHNT and CDR2 is YYREEE (reference sequence). The CDR3 extends over 14 amino acids. Trimming shortened V by 4 bases and J by 10 bases, and 15 bases separated the two germline ends. In DNA form, the CDR3 reads TGTGCCAGCAGCCACAGGGATAGTTTCTCACCCCTCCACTTT. It encodes CASSHRDSFSPLHF.

This clone was recorded once. Other DNA sequences of this sample code for an identical CDR3. The CDR3 reads CASKALDSPYEQYF. For the CDR3, the DNA is TGCGCCAGCAAGGCCCTGGACAGTCCCTACGAGCAGTACTTC. The chain couples TRBV5-1 to TRBJ2-7; D might be TRBD1 (6 bases). This CDR3 is 14 amino acids long. V was pared by 6 bases and J by 2 bases, with 15 bases between. The V gene's germline CDR1 is SGHRS and CDR2 YFSETQ.

This clone was observed once. The chain carries TRBV7-2 and TRBJ1-5, with a weak D call TRBD1 (6 bases). The CDR3 consists of 15 residues. V was pared by 6 bases and J by 6 bases, with 18 bases between. Germline CDR1 SGHTA, CDR2 FQGNSA. The CDR3 DNA reads as TGTGCCAGCAGTTTTACTCAGGGGCTCGGTCAGCCCCAGCATTTT. Amino acids: CASSFTQGLGQPQHF.

The CDR3 coding sequence is TGTGCCAGCAGCGTAGGGGCTAGCGGGGGCGCGGATACGCAGTATTTT. This translates into CASSVGASGGADTQYF. The chain is built from TRBV9 and TRBJ2-3; 10 nucleotides line up with TRBD2. Trimming removed 0 bases from V and 6 bases from J; junction bases left unmatched: 7. The germline gives CDR1 SGDLS, CDR2 YYNGEE. This CDR3 contains 16 residues.

In nucleotides, the CDR3 is TGCGCCAGCAGCCGTGGGTTGGAAGAGACCCAGTACTTC. Residues: CASSRGLEETQYF. This chain connects TRBV5-1 to TRBJ2-5, with D uncertain. Trimming left V 4 bases short and J 3 bases short, with 10 bases between. CDR3 length equals 13 residues. Germline V lookup: CDR1 SGHRS, CDR2 YFSETQ.

This clone showed up just a few times. Distinct nucleotide sequences in the sample also encode this CDR3. The chain uses TRBV5-1 and TRBJ1-4; 10 positions match TRBD1. J lost 6 bases, V lost 0 bases, and 2 bases had no gene match. The CDR3 extends over 15 amino acids. From germline, CDR1 is SGHRS and CDR2 YFSETQ. The CDR3 reads CASSLEGQGHEKLFF. As DNA, the CDR3 is TGCGCCAGCAGCTTGGAGGGACAGGGGCATGAAAAACTGTTTTTT.

The chain uses TRBV7-8 and TRBJ1-4; D is ambiguous. The CDR3 covers 14 residues. Germline lookup yields CDR1 SGHVS and CDR2 FQNEAQ. V dropped 5 bases and J dropped 2 bases, with 9 bases sitting between them. CDR3 sequence reads: CASSPPDTNEKLFF. The CDR3 DNA follows: TGTGCCAGCAGCCCGCCGGACACTAATGAAAAACTGTTTTTT.

The chain is built from TRBV7-3 and TRBJ2-1; D unclear. Trimming removed 3 bases at V and 9 bases at J, with 3 bases between. CDR1 SGHTA and CDR2 FQGTGA come from the germline V gene. This CDR3 region has 10 residues. CDR3 in amino acids: CASSFPEQFF. The DNA of the CDR3 is TGTGCCAGCAGCTTTCCTGAGCAGTTCTTC. Based on the CDR3 plus reference TRBV7-3 and TRBJ2-1, the full variable domain is GAGVSQTPSNKVTEKGKYVELRCDPISGHTALYWYRQSLGQGPEFLIYFQGTGAADDSGLPNDRFFAVRPEGSVSTLKIQRTERGDSAVYLCASSFPEQFFGPGTRLTVL.